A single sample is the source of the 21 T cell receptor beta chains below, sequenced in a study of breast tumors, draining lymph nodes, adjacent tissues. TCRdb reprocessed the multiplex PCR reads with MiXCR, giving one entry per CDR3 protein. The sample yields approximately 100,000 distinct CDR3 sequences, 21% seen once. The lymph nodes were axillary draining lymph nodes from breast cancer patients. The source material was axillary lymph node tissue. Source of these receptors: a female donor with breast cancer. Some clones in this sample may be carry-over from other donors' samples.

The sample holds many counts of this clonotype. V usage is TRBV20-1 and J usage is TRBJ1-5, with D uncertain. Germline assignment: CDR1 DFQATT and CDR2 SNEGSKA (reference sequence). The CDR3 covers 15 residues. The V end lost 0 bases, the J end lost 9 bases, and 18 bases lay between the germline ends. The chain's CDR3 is CSARDSQTLMTPQHF. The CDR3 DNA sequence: TGCAGTGCTAGAGATTCACAAACACTAATGACGCCCCAGCATTTT.

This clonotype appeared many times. CDR3: CASSRDRGWTGELFF. CDR3 in DNA: TGTGCCAGCAGCCGGGACAGGGGATGGACCGGGGAGCTGTTTTTT. J is TRBJ2-2 and V is TRBV7-9; TRBD1 matches 10 bases. The J segment lost 5 bases and the V segment lost 5 bases, leaving 5 bases of the junction unmatched. CDR3 size: 15 residues. In germline, CDR1 is SEHNR, CDR2 FQNEAQ (reference sequence).

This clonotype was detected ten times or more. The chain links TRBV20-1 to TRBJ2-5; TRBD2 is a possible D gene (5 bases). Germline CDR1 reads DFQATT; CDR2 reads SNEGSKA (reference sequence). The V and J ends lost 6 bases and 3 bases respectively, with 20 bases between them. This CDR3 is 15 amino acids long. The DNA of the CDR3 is TGCAGTGCCGAGCTCCGCGGGTCATCTAAAGAGACCCAGTACTTC. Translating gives CSAELRGSSKETQYF.

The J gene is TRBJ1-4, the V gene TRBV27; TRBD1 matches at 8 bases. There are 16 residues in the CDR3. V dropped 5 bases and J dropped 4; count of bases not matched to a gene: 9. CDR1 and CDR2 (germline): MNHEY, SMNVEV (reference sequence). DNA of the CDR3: TGTGCCAGCAGTCAGACCCGGACAGGGCTTAATGAAAAACTGTTTTTT. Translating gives CASSQTRTGLNEKLFF.

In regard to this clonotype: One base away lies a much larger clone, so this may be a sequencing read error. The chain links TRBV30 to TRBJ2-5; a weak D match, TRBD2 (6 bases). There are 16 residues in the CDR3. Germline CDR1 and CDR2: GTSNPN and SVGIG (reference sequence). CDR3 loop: CAWKRHYGRSQETQHF. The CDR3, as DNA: TGTGCCTGGAAGCGTCATTACGGGAGAAGTCAAGAGACCCAGCACTTC.

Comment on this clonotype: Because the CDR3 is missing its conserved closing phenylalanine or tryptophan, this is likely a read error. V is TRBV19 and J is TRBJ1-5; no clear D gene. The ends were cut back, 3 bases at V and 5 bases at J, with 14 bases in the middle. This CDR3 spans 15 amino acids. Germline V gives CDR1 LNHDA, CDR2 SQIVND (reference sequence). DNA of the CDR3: TGTGCCAGTAGTATCGGTCCCGGTGGCGATCAGCCCCAGCATTCT. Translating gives CASSIGPGGDQPQHS.

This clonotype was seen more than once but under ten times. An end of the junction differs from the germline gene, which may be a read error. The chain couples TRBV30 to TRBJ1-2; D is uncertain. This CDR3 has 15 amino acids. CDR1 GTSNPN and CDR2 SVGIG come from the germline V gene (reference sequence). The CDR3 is CARSEGPRPSYGYTF. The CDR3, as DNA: TGTGCCCGGAGTGAAGGGCCCAGACCTAGCTATGGCTACACCTTC.

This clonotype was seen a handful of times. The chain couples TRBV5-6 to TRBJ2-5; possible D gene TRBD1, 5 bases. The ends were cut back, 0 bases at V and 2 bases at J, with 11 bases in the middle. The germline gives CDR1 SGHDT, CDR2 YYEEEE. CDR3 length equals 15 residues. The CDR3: CASSLVAGAQETQYF. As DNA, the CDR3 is TGTGCCAGCAGCTTGGTAGCTGGGGCACAAGAGACCCAGTACTTC. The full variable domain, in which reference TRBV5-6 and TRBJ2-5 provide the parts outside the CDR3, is DAGVTQSPTHLIKTRGQQVTLRCSPKSGHDTVSWYQQALGQGPQFIFQYYEEEERQRGNFPDRFSGHQFPNYSSELNVNALLLGDSALYLCASSLVAGAQETQYFGPGTRLLVL.

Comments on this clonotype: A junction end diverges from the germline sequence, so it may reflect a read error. CDR3 sequence reads: CASSLGPCTGGYTF. The CDR3 bases are TGTGCCAGCAGCTTGGGACCTTGCACGGGAGGCTACACCTTC. The chain is built from TRBV5-1 and TRBJ1-2, with D perhaps TRBD1 (5 bases). Germline CDR1 is SGHRS and CDR2 is YFSETQ. This CDR3 is 14 amino acids long.

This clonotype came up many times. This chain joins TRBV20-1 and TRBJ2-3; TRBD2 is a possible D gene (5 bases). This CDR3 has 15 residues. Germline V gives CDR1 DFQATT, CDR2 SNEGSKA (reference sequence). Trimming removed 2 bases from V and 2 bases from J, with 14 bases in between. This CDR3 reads CSARNSKRFTDTQYF. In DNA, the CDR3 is TGCAGTGCTAGAAATTCCAAGCGGTTCACAGATACGCAGTATTTT.

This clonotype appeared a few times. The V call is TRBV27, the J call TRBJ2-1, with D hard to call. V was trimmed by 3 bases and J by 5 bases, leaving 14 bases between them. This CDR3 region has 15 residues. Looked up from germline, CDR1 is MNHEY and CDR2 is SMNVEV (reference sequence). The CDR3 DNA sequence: TGTGCCAGCAGTTTCCTATCCTCGCCGCACAATGAGCAGTTCTTC. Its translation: CASSFLSSPHNEQFF.

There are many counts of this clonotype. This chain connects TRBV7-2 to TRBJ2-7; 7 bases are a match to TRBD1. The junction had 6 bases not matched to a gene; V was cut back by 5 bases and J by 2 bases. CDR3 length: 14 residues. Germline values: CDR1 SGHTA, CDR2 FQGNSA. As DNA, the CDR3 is TGTGCCAGCAGCCCCCAACAGGGGCCCTACGAGCAGTACTTC. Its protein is CASSPQQGPYEQYF.

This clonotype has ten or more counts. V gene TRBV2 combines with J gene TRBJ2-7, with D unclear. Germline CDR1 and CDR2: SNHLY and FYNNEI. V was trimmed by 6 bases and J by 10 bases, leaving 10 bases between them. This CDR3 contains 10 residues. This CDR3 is CASSERLQYF. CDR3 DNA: TGTGCCAGCAGCGAACGATTACAGTACTTC.

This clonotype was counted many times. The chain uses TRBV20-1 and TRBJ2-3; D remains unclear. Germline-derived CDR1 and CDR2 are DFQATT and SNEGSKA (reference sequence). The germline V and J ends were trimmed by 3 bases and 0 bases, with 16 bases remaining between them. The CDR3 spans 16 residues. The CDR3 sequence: CSASTFETLSTDTQYF. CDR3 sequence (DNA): TGCAGTGCTAGTACCTTCGAGACCCTGAGCACAGATACGCAGTATTTT.

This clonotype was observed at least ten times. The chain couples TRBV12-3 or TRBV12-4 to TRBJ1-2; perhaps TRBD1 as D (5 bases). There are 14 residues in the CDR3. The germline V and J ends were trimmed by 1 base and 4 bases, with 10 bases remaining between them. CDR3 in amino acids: CASSLGRVGYGYTF. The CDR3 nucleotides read TGTGCCAGCAGTTTAGGCAGGGTGGGCTATGGCTACACCTTC.

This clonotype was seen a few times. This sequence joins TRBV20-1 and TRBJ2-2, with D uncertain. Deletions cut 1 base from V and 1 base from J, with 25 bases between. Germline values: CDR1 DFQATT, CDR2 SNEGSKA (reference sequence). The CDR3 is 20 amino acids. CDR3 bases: TGCAGTGCTAGAGCTCCCCCGAGTAGTTCCCACCGGAAGAACACCGGGGAGCTGTTTTTT. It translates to CSARAPPSSSHRKNTGELFF.

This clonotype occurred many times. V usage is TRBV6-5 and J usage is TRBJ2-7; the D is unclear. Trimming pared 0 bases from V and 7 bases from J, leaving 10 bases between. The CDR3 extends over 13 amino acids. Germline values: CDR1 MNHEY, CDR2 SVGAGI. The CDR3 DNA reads TGTGCCAGCAGTTACTCGAACCAGAGAGAGCAGTACTTC. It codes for CASSYSNQREQYF.

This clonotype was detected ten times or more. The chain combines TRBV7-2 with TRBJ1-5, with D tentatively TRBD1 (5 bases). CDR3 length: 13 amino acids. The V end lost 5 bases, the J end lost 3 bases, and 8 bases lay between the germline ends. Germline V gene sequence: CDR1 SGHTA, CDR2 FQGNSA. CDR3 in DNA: TGTGCCAGCAGCGGGACCTCCAATCAGCCCCAGCATTTT. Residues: CASSGTSNQPQHF.

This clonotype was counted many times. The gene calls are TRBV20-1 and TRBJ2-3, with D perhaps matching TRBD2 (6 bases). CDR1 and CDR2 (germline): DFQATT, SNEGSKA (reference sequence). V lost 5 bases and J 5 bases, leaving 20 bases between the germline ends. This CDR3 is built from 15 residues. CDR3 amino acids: CSASAAGQGIDTQYF. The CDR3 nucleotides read TGCAGTGCTTCAGCGGCGGGGCAAGGGATAGATACGCAGTATTTT.

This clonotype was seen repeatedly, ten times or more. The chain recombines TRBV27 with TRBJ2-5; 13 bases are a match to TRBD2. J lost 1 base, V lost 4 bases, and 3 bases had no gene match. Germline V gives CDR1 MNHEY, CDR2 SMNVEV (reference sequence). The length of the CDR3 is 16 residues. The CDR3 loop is CASSSLAGGPQETQYF. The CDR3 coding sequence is TGTGCCAGCAGTTCACTAGCGGGGGGGCCCCAAGAGACCCAGTACTTC.

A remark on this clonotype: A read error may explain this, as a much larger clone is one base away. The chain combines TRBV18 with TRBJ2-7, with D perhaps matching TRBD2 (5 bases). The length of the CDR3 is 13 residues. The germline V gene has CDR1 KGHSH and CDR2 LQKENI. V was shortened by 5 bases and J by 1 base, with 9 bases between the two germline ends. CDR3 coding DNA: TGTGCCAGCTCAGGGGAGAAGTCCTACGAGCAGTACTTC. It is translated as CASSGEKSYEQYF.